This TCR beta chain comes out of a study of blood T cell repertoires in COVID-19. Clones were read by immunoSEQ multiplex PCR, and TCRdb kept only the in-frame ones, dropping some. The data show 300,000 to 350,000 clones, roughly 86% seen once. Germline-derived CDR1 and CDR2 are LNHDA and SQIVND (reference sequence). This CDR3 is built from 15 residues. V shed 5 bases and J 4 bases; nucleotides not matched to a gene: 11. The clonotype originates from a woman in her seventies with COVID-19, enrolled during active disease. The specimen was peripheral blood. This chain connects TRBV19 to TRBJ2-7; 7 bases fit TRBD1. The CDR3 region is CASSADRVRVYEQYF. The CDR3 nucleotides are TGTGCCAGTAGTGCCGACAGGGTGAGAGTTTACGAGCAGTACTTC.